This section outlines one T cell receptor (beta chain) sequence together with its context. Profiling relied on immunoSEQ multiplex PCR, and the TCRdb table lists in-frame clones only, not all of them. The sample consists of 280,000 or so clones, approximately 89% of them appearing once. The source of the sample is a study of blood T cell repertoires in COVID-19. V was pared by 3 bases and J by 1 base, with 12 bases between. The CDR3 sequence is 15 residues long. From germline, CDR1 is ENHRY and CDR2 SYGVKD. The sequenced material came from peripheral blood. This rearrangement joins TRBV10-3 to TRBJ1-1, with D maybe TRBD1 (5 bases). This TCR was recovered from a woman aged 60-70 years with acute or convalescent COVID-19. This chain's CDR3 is CAISDGTLSNTEAFF. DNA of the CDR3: TGTGCCATCAGTGACGGGACTCTTTCGAACACTGAAGCTTTCTTT.